This TCR beta chain emerged from a study of neurological immune-mediated disorders. General study findings and limits: No expanded-clone CDR3 amino acid sequence recurred across subjects, suggesting private TCR-beta repertoires.

The length of the CDR3 is 14 residues. Trimming stripped 4 bases from V and 2 bases from J, with 11 bases between. Germline V gene lookup returns CDR1 SGHRS and CDR2 YFSETQ. Of note for this clonotype: Its antigen is not known.

TCRdb used MiXCR to reprocess the 5' RACE reads, holding one entry per CDR3 protein. Among around 97,000 distinct CDR3 sequences listed, more than 10% were seen once. Indicated time point: longitudinal time-point 3. Where libraries were unsorted, they were derived from 2 million PBMCs stored at -80 degrees C. The TCR was taken from a female donor with HTLV-1-associated myelopathy (HAM/TSP). Sample: PBMCs. The J gene is TRBJ2-3, the V gene TRBV5-1; TRBD2 is a possible D gene (5 bases). In DNA form, the CDR3 reads TGCGCCAGCAGCCTCGGGGAGTTCACAGATACGCAGTATTTT. This gives the protein CASSLGEFTDTQYF. Complete variable domain (other parts from reference TRBV5-1 and TRBJ2-3): KAGVTQTPRYLIKTRGQQVTLSCSPISGHRSVSWYQQTPGQGLQFLFEYFSETQRNKGNFPGRFSGRQFSNSRSEMNVSTLELGDSALYLCASSLGEFTDTQYFGPGTRLTVL.